This T cell receptor beta chain was sequenced for a study of control samples from healthy donors and cancer patients. Some clones are missing from TCRdb's copy, which holds only in-frame ones; the method was immunoSEQ multiplex PCR. Among 85,000 to 110,000 clones listed, around nine tenths were seen once. The CDR3 is 16 residues long. Germline lookup yields CDR1 KGHSH and CDR2 LQKENI. The V and J ends lost 3 bases and 5 bases, in that order; junction bases with no gene match: 10. The source of this sequence is a man between 60 and 75 years old with lung cancer. The sequenced material came from PBMCs. The gene calls are TRBV18 and TRBJ2-5; the match to TRBD2 covers 9 bases. CDR3 nucleotide sequence: TGTGCCAGCTCACCGAGCGGGGGGACCTCGTATGAGACCCAGTACTTC. It is translated as CASSPSGGTSYETQYF.